The present entry profiles one T cell receptor beta chain with its context. This CDR3 comprises 16 residues. CDR1 is SGDLS, CDR2 YYNGEE, per germline. V dropped 0 bases and J dropped 8; count of bases not matched to a gene: 10. The sample originates from a study of shared T cell receptors in the human thymus. Repertoires were generated with immunoSEQ multiplex PCR, while TCRdb's copy carries only in-frame clones and drops some. The sample consists of 500,000 to 750,000 clones, over 75% of them appearing once. The data were also submitted as part of a second study, on human thymus T cells. That work adds: Thymic samples were excised during corrective heart operations.

The chain joins TRBV9 to TRBJ2-1; 8 nucleotides agree with TRBD2. The clonotype was recovered from a boy younger than two with a congenital heart defect. The source material was thymocytes. Here the CDR3 reads CASSVELTGGGDEQFF. The CDR3 bases are TGTGCCAGCAGCGTAGAGCTGACGGGAGGGGGGGATGAGCAGTTCTTC.